The clone carrying this T cell receptor beta chain has a handful of counts. This record belongs to a study of T cell changes during pregnancy in multiple sclerosis. Assay used: immunoSEQ multiplex PCR; TCRdb lists only in-frame clones, some missing. The sample includes roughly 15,000 clones, roughly four fifths of them seen just once. The CDR3 runs to 17 residues. Deletions cut 2 bases from V and 1 base from J, with 12 bases between. Germline V gene sequence: CDR1 LGHNA, CDR2 YSLEER. The TCR was taken from a female donor in good health, enrolled as a control in a pregnancy study. J is TRBJ2-6 and V is TRBV4-3; D unclear. The material was CD8+ T cells from peripheral blood mononuclear cells, obtained in the second trimester of pregnancy. The CDR3 nucleotides read TGCGCCAGCAGCCAACTTACTACCCAATCTGGGGCCAACGTCCTGACTTTC. Translating gives CASSQLTTQSGANVLTF.